These 30 T cell receptor beta chains were sequenced from one sample in a study of technical replicates of blood from a handful of donors. Clones were read by immunoSEQ multiplex PCR, and TCRdb kept only the in-frame ones, dropping some. Here the sample spans some 94,000 clones, around 96% being singletons. Sequenced input: T cells isolated from PBMCs. These receptors originate from a human donor in good health.

The genes are TRBV27 and TRBJ2-2; D may be TRBD2 (6 bases). CDR1 is MNHEY and CDR2 is SMNVEV in the germline V gene (reference sequence). V was shortened by 5 bases and J by 6 bases, with 16 bases between the two germline ends. This CDR3 is 15 amino acids long. The CDR3 DNA is TGTGCCAGCAGTGGGATCACGTGGGGGGCCGGGGAGCTGTTTTTT. Amino acids: CASSGITWGAGELFF.

V usage is TRBV5-1 and J usage is TRBJ2-1; D might be TRBD2 (6 bases). The ends were cut back, 0 bases at V and 1 base at J, with 11 bases in the middle. The CDR3 consists of 16 residues. CDR1 SGHRS and CDR2 YFSETQ come from the germline V gene. The CDR3 DNA sequence: TGCGCCAGCAGCTTGGTTGTTGCGGGATCCTACAATGAGCAGTTCTTC. Translating it yields CASSLVVAGSYNEQFF.

This clone was picked up one time. The chain is built from TRBV19 and TRBJ2-3; 13 bases map to TRBD2. CDR3 length equals 14 residues. Germline-derived CDR1 and CDR2 are LNHDA and SQIVND (reference sequence). With V trimmed by 5 bases and J by 5 bases, 1 base remained unmatched. CDR3: CASSGLAGVDTQYF. As DNA, the CDR3 is TGTGCCAGTAGTGGACTAGCGGGAGTAGATACGCAGTATTTT.

This clone showed up just once. The gene calls are TRBV7-3 and TRBJ1-2, with TRBD1 matching 9 bases. Germline CDR1 SGHTA, CDR2 FQGTGA. V trimming: 5 bases; J trimming: 7 bases; junction bases outside the gene matches: 5. The CDR3 runs to 13 residues. The CDR3 here is CASSLQGAGGYTF. CDR3 coding DNA: TGTGCCAGCAGCCTACAGGGGGCAGGTGGCTACACCTTC.

The V call is TRBV7-3, the J call TRBJ2-2; a weak D match, TRBD2 (5 bases). V was trimmed by 4 bases and J by 0 bases, leaving 12 bases between them. Germline CDR1 SGHTA, CDR2 FQGTGA. The CDR3 extends over 16 amino acids. The CDR3 DNA sequence: TGTGCCAGCAGCTCCTTAGCGACGCCGAACACCGGGGAGCTGTTTTTT. Translated: CASSSLATPNTGELFF.

The chain uses TRBV19 and TRBJ2-1; 9 nucleotides match TRBD2. The CDR3 is 16 residues long. V lost 5 bases and J lost 4; bases outside the gene matches: 9. Germline V gives CDR1 LNHDA, CDR2 SQIVND (reference sequence). The chain's CDR3 is CASSPVAGDPYNEQFF. CDR3 in DNA: TGTGCCAGTAGTCCAGTAGCGGGAGACCCTTACAATGAGCAGTTCTTC.

This chain uses TRBV7-3 with TRBJ1-2, with 7 bases fitting TRBD1. Germline lookup yields CDR1 SGHTA and CDR2 FQGTGA. The V segment lost 6 bases and the J segment 7 bases; nucleotides outside the gene matches: 17. This CDR3 has 16 amino acids. The CDR3 DNA follows: TGTGCCAGCAGTCTCGCGGAGGGGGCGCGTTTAGGTGGCTACACCTTC. Its protein is CASSLAEGARLGGYTF. Full variable domain (outside the CDR3, taken from reference TRBV7-3 and TRBJ1-2): GAGVSQTPSNKVTEKGKYVELRCDPISGHTALYWYRQSLGQGPEFLIYFQGTGAADDSGLPNDRFFAVRPEGSVSTLKIQRTERGDSAVYLCASSLAEGARLGGYTFGSGTRLTVV.

This clone is a singleton in its sample. The chain links TRBV5-4 to TRBJ1-4, with D perhaps TRBD1 (6 bases). The CDR3 sequence is 15 residues long. V gave up 0 bases and J gave up 12 bases, with 18 bases separating them. CDR1 SGHNT and CDR2 YYREEE come from the germline V gene (reference sequence). In DNA form, the CDR3 reads TGTGCCAGCAGCTTGGAACAGGGTCCGGGCCGCGAACTGTTTTTT. This translates into CASSLEQGPGRELFF.

V is TRBV29-1 and J is TRBJ2-1; TRBD2 might be the D (5 bases). The germline CDR1 and CDR2 sequences are SQVTM and ANQGSEA. V was pared by 7 bases and J by 0 bases, with 13 bases between. The CDR3 spans 14 residues. CDR3: CSAEGVSSYNEQFF. CDR3 nucleotides: TGCAGCGCCGAGGGCGTCAGCTCCTACAATGAGCAGTTCTTC.

The V gene is TRBV5-1, the J gene TRBJ2-3; tentatively, D is TRBD2 (5 bases). Trimming removed 7 bases from V and 2 bases from J, with 14 bases in between. This CDR3 spans 14 amino acids. Germline V gives CDR1 SGHRS, CDR2 YFSETQ. As DNA, the CDR3 is TGCGCCAGCGCCCAGCGGAGAATCACAGATACGCAGTATTTT. It yields the protein CASAQRRITDTQYF.

Only one count was recorded for this clone. The rearrangement joins TRBV5-4 to TRBJ2-5; D unresolved. The CDR3 covers 13 residues. V was shortened by 1 base and J by 5 bases, with 9 bases between the two germline ends. Germline V gives CDR1 SGHNT, CDR2 YYREEE (reference sequence). The CDR3 region is CASSLNFLETQYF. The CDR3 DNA sequence: TGTGCCAGCAGCTTGAACTTTCTGGAGACCCAGTACTTC.

The J gene is TRBJ1-2, the V gene TRBV7-2, with 8 bases identical to TRBD1. V lost 3 bases, J lost 4 bases, and 4 bases stayed unmatched. Germline CDR1 and CDR2: SGHTA and FQGNSA. There are 14 residues in the CDR3. The CDR3 loop is CASSFDRGIYGYTF. Here the CDR3 DNA reads TGTGCCAGCAGCTTCGACAGGGGTATCTATGGCTACACCTTC.

The chain links TRBV9 to TRBJ1-1; tentatively, D is TRBD1 (6 bases). V lost 4 bases and J 0 bases, leaving 16 bases between the germline ends. Germline CDR1 and CDR2: SGDLS and YYNGEE. This CDR3 is built from 16 residues. Here the CDR3 reads CASSPTGSGVNTEAFF. Written as DNA, the CDR3 is TGTGCCAGCAGCCCAACCGGGTCAGGGGTGAACACTGAAGCTTTCTTT.

The chain couples TRBV10-3 to TRBJ2-7; TRBD2 is a possible D gene (6 bases). Germline CDR1 and CDR2: ENHRY and SYGVKD. The CDR3 runs 13 residues. The germline V and J ends were trimmed by 7 bases and 0 bases, with 10 bases remaining between them. CDR3 DNA: TGTGCCATCAAACTCGGGAGCTCCTACGAGCAGTACTTC. Its protein product is CAIKLGSSYEQYF.

The chain uses TRBV6-1 and TRBJ2-5; 9 bases match TRBD2. The V segment lost 2 bases and the J segment 2 bases; nucleotides outside the gene matches: 9. CDR1 is MNHNS and CDR2 is SASEGT in the germline V gene. The CDR3 loop spans 17 amino acids. The CDR3 DNA reads as TGTGCCAGCAGTGAATGGGGCGAGCTAGCGGGACAAGAGACCCAGTACTTC. Its translation: CASSEWGELAGQETQYF.

This chain's CDR3 is CASSPLLAGGSGEQFF. DNA of the CDR3: TGCGCCAGCAGCCCTTTACTAGCGGGAGGGTCCGGGGAGCAGTTCTTC. The chain has TRBV5-1 and TRBJ2-1; 13 bases agree with TRBD2. Looked up from germline, CDR1 is SGHRS and CDR2 is YFSETQ. With V trimmed by 4 bases and J by 10 bases, 11 bases remained unmatched. The CDR3 is made up of 16 amino acids. Supplemented by reference TRBV5-1 and TRBJ2-1, the full variable domain reads KAGVTQTPRYLIKTRGQQVTLSCSPISGHRSVSWYQQTPGQGLQFLFEYFSETQRNKGNFPGRFSGRQFSNSRSEMNVSTLELGDSALYLCASSPLLAGGSGEQFFGPGTRLTVL.

The rearrangement links TRBV6-6 to TRBJ1-1; D not certain. The CDR3 totals 14 residues. Trimming removed 3 bases from V and 2 bases from J, with 10 bases in between. Germline values: CDR1 MNHNY, CDR2 SVGAGI (reference sequence). The CDR3 loop is CASSYSGKNTEAFF. As DNA, the CDR3 is TGTGCCAGCAGTTATTCGGGGAAAAACACTGAAGCTTTCTTT.

The chain is built from TRBV30 and TRBJ2-7; 7 bases fit TRBD2. Trimming took 1 base from V and 7 from J; bases not matched to a gene: 10. Germline assignment: CDR1 GTSNPN and CDR2 SVGIG (reference sequence). The CDR3 extends over 14 amino acids. For the CDR3, the DNA is TGTGCCTGGAGTGGACTAGCCAGATTGGGAGAGCAGTACTTC. Protein: CAWSGLARLGEQYF.

The chain links TRBV6-6 to TRBJ2-7; D is ambiguous. Trimming stripped 2 bases from V and 2 bases from J, with 7 bases between. From germline, CDR1 is MNHNY and CDR2 SVGAGI (reference sequence). The CDR3 is made up of 13 amino acids. The CDR3, as DNA: TGTGCCAGCAGTTACCTACAGACCTACGAGCAGTACTTC. It encodes CASSYLQTYEQYF.

CDR3 coding DNA: TGTGCCAGCGGCACGCTTGGAGGTGGCTACACCTTC. Translating gives CASGTLGGGYTF. V and J are TRBV11-3 and TRBJ1-2; D remains ambiguous. The CDR3 sequence is 12 residues long. Per the germline V gene, CDR1 is SGHNT and CDR2 is YENEEA. V lost 8 bases to trimming and J lost 7 bases, with 14 bases between them.

The V call is TRBV28, the J call TRBJ2-7, with 8 bases lining up with TRBD2. Trimming cost V 7 bases and J 0 bases; bases outside gene matches: 8. This CDR3 contains 15 residues. Germline V lookup: CDR1 MDHEN, CDR2 SYDVKM. The CDR3 bases are TGTGCCAGCACTCATTCGGGGGGGAGCTCCTACGAGCAGTACTTC. Its translation is CASTHSGGSSYEQYF.

J is TRBJ2-3 and V is TRBV9; 9 bases are shared with TRBD2. CDR3 length: 16 amino acids. Per germline, CDR1 SGDLS and CDR2 YYNGEE. With V trimmed by 0 bases and J by 2 bases, 4 bases remained unmatched. CDR3 in DNA: TGTGCCAGCAGCGTAGTAGCGGGAGATATCACAGATACGCAGTATTTT. Protein product: CASSVVAGDITDTQYF.

The chain combines TRBV2 with TRBJ2-2; 8 bases match TRBD2. This CDR3 spans 15 amino acids. CDR1 SNHLY and CDR2 FYNNEI come from the germline V gene. V lost 6 bases, J lost 2 bases, and 5 bases stayed unmatched. The CDR3 sequence is CASRWTSLNTGELFF. CDR3 DNA sequence: TGTGCCAGCAGATGGACTAGCCTCAACACCGGGGAGCTGTTTTTT.

This clone occurred once. V usage is TRBV11-3 and J usage is TRBJ1-1; TRBD1 agrees at 10 bases. The CDR3 extends over 16 amino acids. Germline V gene sequence: CDR1 SGHNT, CDR2 YENEEA. With 7 bases clipped from V and 3 bases from J, the junction kept 11 bases outside the gene matches. CDR3 DNA sequence: TGTGCCAGCAAACTAGGGACAGGGGCGCGATACACTGAAGCTTTCTTT. Translated, it gives CASKLGTGARYTEAFF. The complete variable domain, with remaining parts taken from reference TRBV11-3 and TRBJ1-1, reads EAGVVQSPRYKIIEKKQPVAFWCNPISGHNTLYWYLQNLGQGPELLIRYENEEAVDDSQLPKDRFSAERLKGVDSTLKIQPAELGDSAVYLCASKLGTGARYTEAFFGQGTRLTVV.

In nucleotides, the CDR3 is TGTGCCAGCAGTGCCCTGGGGGCCACAGCTAATGAAAAACTGTTTTTT. Encoded protein: CASSALGATANEKLFF. The chain employs TRBV6-1 and TRBJ1-4; TRBD1 is a possible D gene (6 bases). This CDR3 region has 16 residues. The germline V and J ends were trimmed by 4 bases and 3 bases, with 15 bases remaining between them. Germline CDR1 and CDR2: MNHNS and SASEGT.

In DNA, the CDR3 is TGTGCCAGCAGTTTAGTACAGAGCTCTGGAAACACCATATATTTT. Translating gives CASSLVQSSGNTIYF. This sequence joins TRBV28 and TRBJ1-3; no clear D gene. The CDR3 covers 15 residues. The germline V gene encodes CDR1 MDHEN and CDR2 SYDVKM. V was pared by 2 bases and J by 0 bases, with 8 bases between.

The chain employs TRBV18 and TRBJ1-4, with D uncertain. CDR1 is KGHSH, CDR2 LQKENI, per germline. Trimming took off 4 bases at V and 5 bases at J, with 5 bases between the two ends. The CDR3 has 12 residues. The CDR3 loop is CASSQQNEKLFF. CDR3 in DNA: TGTGCCAGCTCACAACAGAATGAAAAACTGTTTTTT. The full variable domain, rest sourced from reference TRBV18 and TRBJ1-4, is NAGVMQNPRHLVRRRGQEARLRCSPMKGHSHVYWYRQLPEEGLKFMVYLQKENIIDESGMPKERFSAEFPKEGPSILRIQQVVRGDSAAYFCASSQQNEKLFFGSGTQLSVL.

This chain connects TRBV7-9 to TRBJ2-1, with unresolved D. Germline CDR1 and CDR2: SEHNR and FQNEAQ (reference sequence). V gave up 3 bases and J gave up 5 bases, with 8 bases separating them. The CDR3 is 13 residues long. CDR3: CASSFNVDNEQFF. CDR3 nucleotides: TGTGCCAGCAGCTTTAACGTAGACAATGAGCAGTTCTTC.

V usage is TRBV5-6 and J usage is TRBJ1-4; no clear D. The CDR3 is 13 residues long. Germline-derived CDR1 and CDR2 are SGHDT and YYEEEE. V was pared by 4 bases and J by 6 bases, with 10 bases between. The DNA for the CDR3 is TGTGCCAGCAGCCCCGCAGATTATGAAAAACTGTTTTTT. The encoded protein is CASSPADYEKLFF.

The chain recombines TRBV9 with TRBJ2-5; 12 bases map to TRBD1. Per the germline V gene, CDR1 is SGDLS and CDR2 is YYNGEE. This CDR3 region has 15 residues. With V trimmed by 0 bases and J by 5 bases, 2 bases remained unmatched. The CDR3 bases are TGTGCCAGCAGCGTAGGGGGACAGGGGGCCGAGACCCAGTACTTC. This encodes CASSVGGQGAETQYF.